Below, 14 T cell receptor beta chains from the same sample are listed, as sequenced in a study of T-cell reconstitution after alpha-beta-depleted transplantation in children. Using unique molecular identifiers, the investigators prepared the TCRbeta library. Via MiXCR, TCRdb re-called the PCR reads, giving one row per CDR3 protein. The table records about 900,000 distinct CDR3 sequences, under 30% of them present only once. The sequencing used PBMCs, mostly from graft donor cells, collected 360 days after TCRalphabeta/CD19-depleted stem cell transplant. The source is a boy less than two years old who had a stem cell transplant for SCID, so the T cells may come from the graft donor.

The V gene is TRBV20-1, the J gene TRBJ2-7, with TRBD2 matching 9 bases. V shed 6 bases, J shed 0 bases, and the junction held 6 bases outside the gene matches. The germline CDR1 and CDR2 sequences are DFQATT and SNEGSKA (reference sequence). This CDR3 has 14 amino acids. Written as DNA, the CDR3 is TGCAGTGCGCCCCTAGCGGGGAGCTCCTACGAGCAGTACTTC. Translation gives CSAPLAGSSYEQYF.

The CDR3 DNA reads TGTGCCAGCAGTCCCATTCTTGTTGGAAACACCATATATTTT. Translated: CASSPILVGNTIYF. The chain joins TRBV12-3 or TRBV12-4 to TRBJ1-3; unclear D gene. The germline V and J ends were trimmed by 5 bases and 3 bases, with 11 bases remaining between them. This CDR3 comprises 14 residues.

This chain links TRBV7-6 with TRBJ2-1; 7 nucleotides agree with TRBD2. J gave up 7 bases and V 2 bases, and 11 bases lay outside the gene matches. This CDR3 has 16 amino acids. CDR1 and CDR2 (germline): SGHVS, FNYEAQ. CDR3 protein: CASSLWGGAVRNEQFF. The CDR3 DNA follows: TGTGCCAGCAGCTTATGGGGAGGGGCCGTAAGGAATGAGCAGTTCTTC.

This clonotype was seen a single time. This chain joins TRBV12-3 or TRBV12-4 and TRBJ1-2; 7 bases agree with TRBD1. The V and J ends lost 6 bases and 7 bases, in that order; junction bases with no gene match: 5. The CDR3 runs to 12 residues. The CDR3 loop reads CASSPTGPGYTF. As DNA, the CDR3 is TGTGCCAGCAGCCCGACAGGGCCTGGCTACACCTTC.

The CDR3 DNA is TGTGCCAGCAGTTACTCAACCGGGACCCTTGAAGATACGCAGTATTTT. Protein sequence: CASSYSTGTLEDTQYF. This chain links TRBV6-5 with TRBJ2-3, with D possibly called TRBD1 or TRBD2 (5 bases each). The CDR3 spans 16 residues. The germline gives CDR1 MNHEY, CDR2 SVGAGI. Between the trimmed V and J ends, which lost 0 bases and 5 bases, there was a span of 15 bases.

V is TRBV29-1 and J is TRBJ2-2, with a possible D match to TRBD2 (6 bases). This CDR3 comprises 14 residues. CDR1 and CDR2 from the germline V gene are SQVTM and ANQGSEA. V dropped 4 bases and J dropped 5 bases, with 14 bases sitting between them. CDR3 DNA: TGCAGCGTTGGCCAGGGACTTGGGACCGGGGAGCTGTTTTTT. Translated, it gives CSVGQGLGTGELFF.

The chain joins TRBV20-1 to TRBJ2-3; no clear D. This CDR3 spans 15 amino acids. Per the germline V gene, CDR1 is DFQATT and CDR2 is SNEGSKA (reference sequence). V dropped 5 bases and J dropped 1 base, with 16 bases sitting between them. The CDR3 sequence is CSASGWEYRTDTQYF. Here the CDR3 DNA reads TGCAGTGCTTCTGGGTGGGAATACCGCACAGATACGCAGTATTTT.

The chain joins TRBV12-3 or TRBV12-4 to TRBJ2-7, with 8 bases lining up with TRBD1. The V and J ends lost 4 bases and 7 bases, in that order; junction bases with no gene match: 12. The length of the CDR3 is 15 residues. The CDR3 protein is CASSSQGAISGEQYF. The CDR3 coding sequence is TGTGCCAGCAGTTCCCAGGGGGCCATCTCTGGGGAGCAGTACTTC.

This sequence joins TRBV20-1 and TRBJ2-7; the D is unclear. This CDR3 is 16 amino acids long. CDR1 and CDR2 (germline): DFQATT, SNEGSKA (reference sequence). V lost 6 bases and J lost 1, with 22 bases in between. For the CDR3, the DNA is TGCAGTGCCGGAAAATGGGGTGGGTTTTGGTCCTACGAGCAGTACTTC. Its protein is CSAGKWGGFWSYEQYF.

V is TRBV5-5 and J is TRBJ2-1, with D unclear. The ends were cut back, 4 bases at V and 9 bases at J, with 14 bases in the middle. Germline CDR1 reads SGHKS; CDR2 reads YYEKEE (reference sequence). The CDR3 runs to 13 residues. CDR3 in DNA: TGTGCCAGCAGCGTTCAGGTGCTCGGTGAGCAGTTCTTC. Translation gives CASSVQVLGEQFF. Looking up the rest from reference TRBV5-5 and TRBJ2-1 gives the full variable domain: DAGVTQSPTHLIKTRGQQVTLRCSPISGHKSVSWYQQVLGQGPQFIFQYYEKEERGRGNFPDRFSARQFPNYSSELNVNALLLGDSALYLCASSVQVLGEQFFGPGTRLTVL.

This clonotype came up many times. The CDR3 sequence is CASSAPGTPPRWWDTQYF. The CDR3, as DNA: TGTGCCAGCAGTGCCCCCGGGACTCCCCCTCGGTGGTGGGATACGCAGTATTTT. V and J are TRBV28 and TRBJ2-3; D is possibly TRBD2 (6 bases). This CDR3 comprises 18 residues. V was clipped by 5 bases and J by 6 bases, with 27 bases between them. Germline lookup yields CDR1 MDHEN and CDR2 SYDVKM.

A few counts support this clonotype. The chain is built from TRBV6-1 and TRBJ2-7; D remains unclear. Germline V gene sequence: CDR1 MNHNS, CDR2 SASEGT. V lost 2 bases and J lost 7, with 21 bases in between. The CDR3 extends over 16 amino acids. The CDR3 here is CASSESMAGPVREQYF. In DNA, the CDR3 is TGTGCCAGCAGTGAATCTATGGCAGGTCCTGTTCGGGAGCAGTACTTC.

This clonotype was seen only a few times. The V call is TRBV25-1, the J call TRBJ2-1, with D maybe TRBD1 (6 bases). Per germline, CDR1 MGHDK and CDR2 SYGVNS. CDR3 size: 13 residues. With 4 bases removed from V and 7 bases from J, the gap between germline ends came to 11 bases. The CDR3 DNA follows: TGTGCCAGCAGTGCAGGGGTGGGTAATGAGCAGTTCTTC. As protein: CASSAGVGNEQFF.

This clonotype has a handful of counts. The genes are TRBV20-1 and TRBJ2-1, with D uncertain. Germline V gene data show CDR1 as DFQATT and CDR2 as SNEGSKA (reference sequence). The V gene lost 0 bases and the J gene lost 2 bases, with 17 bases spanning the gap. CDR3 length: 17 amino acids. CDR3 loop: CSARETYTIPPYNEQFF. The DNA of the CDR3 is TGCAGTGCTAGAGAGACCTACACGATACCGCCCTACAATGAGCAGTTCTTC.